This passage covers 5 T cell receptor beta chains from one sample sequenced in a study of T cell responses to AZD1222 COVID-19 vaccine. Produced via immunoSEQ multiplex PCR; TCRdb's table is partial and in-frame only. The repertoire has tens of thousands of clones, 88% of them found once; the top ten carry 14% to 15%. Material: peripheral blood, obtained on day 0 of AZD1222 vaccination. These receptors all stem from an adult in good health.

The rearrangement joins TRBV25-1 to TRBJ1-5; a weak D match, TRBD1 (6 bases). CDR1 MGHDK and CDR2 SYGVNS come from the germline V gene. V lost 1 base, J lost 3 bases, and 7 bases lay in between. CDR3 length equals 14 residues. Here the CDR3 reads CASSESGVNQPQHF. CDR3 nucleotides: TGTGCCAGCAGTGAATCAGGGGTCAATCAGCCCCAGCATTTT.

The CDR3 DNA is TGTGCCAGCAGTTACTCGGCAGGGTATGGGGGCTACACCTTC. It yields the protein CASSYSAGYGGYTF. The chain carries TRBV6-5 and TRBJ1-2; TRBD1 might be the D (5 bases). The CDR3 is 14 residues long. CDR1 is MNHEY and CDR2 is SVGAGI in the germline V gene. The ends were cut back, 0 bases at V and 8 bases at J, with 13 bases in the middle.

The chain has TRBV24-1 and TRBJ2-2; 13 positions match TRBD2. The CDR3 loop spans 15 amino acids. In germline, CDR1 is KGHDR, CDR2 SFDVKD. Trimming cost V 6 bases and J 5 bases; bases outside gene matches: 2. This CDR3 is CATSRLAGGTGELFF. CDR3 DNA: TGTGCCACCAGTAGACTAGCGGGAGGTACCGGGGAGCTGTTTTTT.

The CDR3 DNA reads TGTGCCAGCAGCTACCGTCCCTCTAGCTCAAACAGCTACGAGCAGTACTTC. Translation gives CASSYRPSSSNSYEQYF. The chain links TRBV13 to TRBJ2-7; possible D gene TRBD2, 5 bases. CDR3 length: 17 residues. V was trimmed by 4 bases and J by 3 bases, leaving 22 bases between them. Germline lookup yields CDR1 PRHDT and CDR2 FYEKMQ (reference sequence).

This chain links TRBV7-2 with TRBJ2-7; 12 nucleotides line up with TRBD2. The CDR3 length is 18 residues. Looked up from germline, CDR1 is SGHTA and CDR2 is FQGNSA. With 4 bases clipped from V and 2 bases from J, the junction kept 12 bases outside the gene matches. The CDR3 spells CASSSPTRASGRAYEQYF. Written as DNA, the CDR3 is TGTGCCAGCAGCTCCCCAACCCGGGCTAGCGGGAGGGCCTACGAGCAGTACTTC.